Listed here are 24 T cell receptor beta chains from one sample, sequenced in a study of T cell responses to AZD1222 COVID-19 vaccine. Measured with immunoSEQ multiplex PCR; TCRdb has only the in-frame clones, and not every one. The sample lists 30,000 to 35,000 clones, 70% to 90% occurring once. The specimen was peripheral blood, collected 28 days after the second AZD1222 dose. Receptors originate from an adult who received the AZD1222 COVID-19 vaccine.

This chain links TRBV3-1 (or the pseudogene TRBV3-2) with TRBJ2-2, with unresolved D. Looked up from germline, CDR1 is LGHDT and CDR2 is YNNKEL (reference sequence). Trimming left V 3 bases short and J 5 bases short, with 10 bases between. The CDR3 runs 14 residues. CDR3 nucleotides: TGTGCCAGCAGCCACGAGTGGGGAACCGGGGAGCTGTTTTTT. This sequence encodes CASSHEWGTGELFF.

The chain links TRBV28 to TRBJ1-4; 7 bases map to TRBD1. The V segment lost 8 bases and the J segment 6 bases; nucleotides outside the gene matches: 15. The CDR3 is made up of 16 amino acids. Per the germline V gene, CDR1 is MDHEN and CDR2 is SYDVKM. The DNA for the CDR3 is TGTGCCAGCTTACGGGGACAGTTAGGAGGTGATGAAAAACTGTTTTTT. Residues: CASLRGQLGGDEKLFF.

This chain connects TRBV6-1 to TRBJ2-5; D not resolved. Deletions cut 2 bases from V and 4 bases from J, with 14 bases between. CDR3 length: 15 residues. The germline CDR1 and CDR2 sequences are MNHNS and SASEGT. CDR3 nucleotide sequence: TGTGCCAGCAGTGAAATGTTTGAGGCAGGAGAGACCCAGTACTTC. Its protein is CASSEMFEAGETQYF.

Concerning this clone itself: One junction end does not reproduce the germline sequence, and a read error may be involved. V gene TRBV11-2 combines with J gene TRBJ1-5, with D perhaps TRBD1 (6 bases). Germline values: CDR1 SGHAT, CDR2 FQNNGV. CDR3 length: 15 residues. CDR3 coding DNA: TGTGCCAGCAGTTTAGGGGGAGTGGGCAATCAGCCCCAGCATTTT. Its protein is CASSLGGVGNQPQHF.

CDR3 DNA sequence: TGTGCCAGCAGCAAAGCGCTTTTTACGGACAGGGGCACAGATACGCAGTATTTT. It is translated as CASSKALFTDRGTDTQYF. This rearrangement joins TRBV21-1 to TRBJ2-3; TRBD1, the table's D call, was not compared with the DNA. TRBV21-1 is a pseudogene segment. CDR3 size: 18 residues.

The chain combines TRBV7-8 with TRBJ2-1; a possible D gene is TRBD2 (5 bases). The CDR3 spans 15 residues. Germline V CDR1 and CDR2: SGHVS, FQNEAQ. Trimming took off 2 bases at V and 1 base at J, with 9 bases between the two ends. The DNA of the CDR3 is TGTGCCAGCAGCTTATGGGAGATTTCCTACAATGAGCAGTTCTTC. Translating gives CASSLWEISYNEQFF.

V and J are TRBV19 and TRBJ1-3; tentatively, D is TRBD1 (6 bases). V was clipped by 4 bases and J by 4 bases, with 20 bases between them. Germline lookup yields CDR1 LNHDA and CDR2 SQIVND (reference sequence). The CDR3 runs 17 residues. CDR3 protein: CASSREGQQGSGNTIYF. The CDR3 DNA reads TGTGCCAGTAGTAGGGAGGGGCAACAGGGTTCGGGAAACACCATATATTTT.

The chain carries TRBV19 and TRBJ2-3; D perhaps matches TRBD2 (6 bases). CDR1 is LNHDA, CDR2 SQIVND, per germline (reference sequence). This CDR3 region has 14 residues. The V gene lost 6 bases and the J gene lost 0 bases, with 10 bases spanning the gap. The CDR3 protein is CASRAGRSTDTQYF. The DNA for the CDR3 is TGTGCCAGTAGGGCGGGGCGAAGCACAGATACGCAGTATTTT.

This clone was recorded once. The J gene is TRBJ2-5, the V gene TRBV4-2; 11 bases map to TRBD2. Germline assignment: CDR1 LGHNA and CDR2 YNFKEQ. The CDR3 consists of 16 residues. The J segment lost 5 bases and the V segment lost 4 bases, leaving 9 bases of the junction unmatched. The CDR3 reads CASSPTSGTARETQYF. The CDR3 nucleotides are TGTGCCAGCAGCCCGACTAGCGGGACCGCGCGTGAGACCCAGTACTTC.

V usage is TRBV30 and J usage is TRBJ1-4; D is possibly TRBD1 (5 bases). Trimming took 2 bases from V and 5 from J, leaving 18 bases between them. Germline CDR1 is GTSNPN and CDR2 is SVGIG (reference sequence). This CDR3 spans 16 amino acids. The CDR3 spells CAWSPRGGGVNEKLFF. The CDR3, as DNA: TGTGCCTGGAGTCCCCGGGGGGGTGGAGTCAATGAAAAACTGTTTTTT.

CDR3 DNA: TGTGCCAGCACCAAGAAAAATGAAAAACTGTTTTTT. Its protein product is CASTKKNEKLFF. This chain links TRBV5-4 with TRBJ1-4; D ambiguous. The CDR3 is made up of 12 amino acids. With 6 bases removed from V and 5 bases from J, the gap between germline ends came to 8 bases. Per germline, CDR1 SGHNT and CDR2 YYREEE (reference sequence).

The J gene is TRBJ1-5, the V gene TRBV6-5; D ambiguous. V was cut by 8 bases and J by 4 bases, with 15 bases left in between. Germline CDR1 MNHEY, CDR2 SVGAGI. This CDR3 contains 14 residues. The CDR3 region is CASSGQEINQPQHF. The CDR3 bases are TGTGCCAGCTCCGGGCAGGAAATTAATCAGCCCCAGCATTTT.

The chain couples TRBV2 to TRBJ2-5, with TRBD1 matching over 7 bases. With V trimmed by 0 bases and J by 7 bases, 5 bases remained unmatched. This CDR3 is 14 amino acids long. Germline-derived CDR1 and CDR2 are SNHLY and FYNNEI. The DNA of the CDR3 is TGTGCCAGCAGTGAAGCTCGGGACAGAGGGACCCAGTACTTC. It codes for CASSEARDRGTQYF.

A few counts support this clone. This chain connects TRBV15 to TRBJ1-1; D unresolved. The CDR3 has 13 residues. Germline CDR1 LNHNV, CDR2 YYDKDF (reference sequence). Trimming removed 5 bases at V and 1 base at J, with 8 bases between. The CDR3 region has the DNA TGTGCCACCAGCCCCCCACGGAACACTGAAGCTTTCTTT. As protein: CATSPPRNTEAFF.

The J gene is TRBJ2-1, the V gene TRBV7-2; 9 bases match TRBD2. Germline V gene data show CDR1 as SGHTA and CDR2 as FQGNSA. V was clipped by 2 bases and J by 6 bases; unmatched bases: 5. The CDR3 is 15 amino acids. In DNA form, the CDR3 reads TGTGCCAGCAGCTTATGGCGGGGGGGCTTCAATGAGCAGTTCTTC. This gives the protein CASSLWRGGFNEQFF.

This clone was seen just once. V gene TRBV6-5 combines with J gene TRBJ1-2, with D unclear. CDR1 is MNHEY and CDR2 is SVGAGI in the germline V gene. Trimming shortened V by 2 bases and J by 7 bases, and 20 bases separated the two germline ends. This CDR3 is 16 amino acids long. The CDR3 coding sequence is TGTGCCAGCAGTTACACCGGGGATGCGCCAACTCGTGGCTACACCTTC. This sequence encodes CASSYTGDAPTRGYTF.

Only a few counts were recorded for this clone. The V call is TRBV3-1 (or the pseudogene TRBV3-2), the J call TRBJ1-2, with unresolved D. From germline, CDR1 is LGHDT and CDR2 YNNKEL (reference sequence). The germline V and J ends were trimmed by 1 base and 4 bases, with 16 bases remaining between them. The CDR3 contains 16 residues. CDR3 loop: CASSQVPHPTAYGYTF. For the CDR3, the DNA is TGTGCCAGCAGCCAAGTCCCCCACCCCACAGCCTATGGCTACACCTTC.

V gene TRBV5-4 combines with J gene TRBJ1-1; D is ambiguous. V shed 4 bases and J shed 3 bases, with 16 bases lying between them. Germline V gene lookup returns CDR1 SGHNT and CDR2 YYREEE (reference sequence). The CDR3 is made up of 15 amino acids. CDR3 in amino acids: CASSPEPDRHTEAFF. The DNA of the CDR3 is TGTGCCAGCAGCCCGGAACCGGACCGACACACTGAAGCTTTCTTT. Full variable domain (missing parts from reference TRBV5-4 and TRBJ1-1): ETGVTQSPTHLIKTRGQQVTLRCSSQSGHNTVSWYQQALGQGPQFIFQYYREEENGRGNFPPRFSGLQFPNYSSELNVNALELDDSALYLCASSPEPDRHTEAFFGQGTRLTVV.

This chain uses TRBV4-1 with TRBJ2-3, with TRBD2 as a possible D gene (6 bases). Germline CDR1 reads MGHRA; CDR2 reads YSYEKL. The V end was cut by 0 bases, the J end by 10 bases, with 23 bases between. The CDR3 loop spans 17 amino acids. In DNA form, the CDR3 reads TGCGCCAGCAGCCAAGAGCCCGGGACTGGGGTAAAGGAGGCGCAGTATTTT. Residues: CASSQEPGTGVKEAQYF.

V is TRBV6-5 and J is TRBJ1-1; D not certain. Germline-derived CDR1 and CDR2 are MNHEY and SVGAGI. The length of the CDR3 is 14 residues. V was clipped by 8 bases and J by 1 base, with 14 bases between them. The CDR3 loop is CASGPGLRNTEAFF. The CDR3 DNA reads as TGTGCCAGCGGACCAGGACTGCGGAACACTGAAGCTTTCTTT.

The CDR3 loop reads CASSLGGKTEAFF. In DNA form, the CDR3 reads TGTGCCAGCAGCTTGGGGGGGAAGACTGAAGCTTTCTTT. The chain has TRBV25-1 and TRBJ1-1; TRBD1 might be the D (5 bases). Trimming took off 6 bases at V and 5 bases at J, with 13 bases between the two ends. The CDR3 is 13 residues long. CDR1 MGHDK and CDR2 SYGVNS come from the germline V gene.

The V call is TRBV5-1, the J call TRBJ2-3; 7 positions match TRBD2. There are 15 residues in the CDR3. The J segment lost 0 bases and the V segment lost 6 bases, leaving 7 bases of the junction unmatched. Germline V gene sequence: CDR1 SGHRS, CDR2 YFSETQ. The CDR3 spells CASNFGGESTDTQYF. In DNA, the CDR3 is TGCGCCAGCAACTTTGGGGGGGAGAGCACAGATACGCAGTATTTT.

The gene calls are TRBV2 and TRBJ1-6, with 9 positions matching TRBD1. V lost 4 bases to trimming and J lost 9 bases; unmatched junction nucleotides: 4. Germline values: CDR1 SNHLY, CDR2 FYNNEI. The CDR3 totals 14 residues. The CDR3, as DNA: TGTGCCAGCAGTGCGGGACAGGGTATTTCACCCCTCCACTTT. It encodes CASSAGQGISPLHF.

The genes are TRBV24-1 and TRBJ2-1, with unresolved D. V was clipped by 2 bases and J by 4 bases, with 11 bases between them. The CDR3 contains 15 residues. Germline V gene sequence: CDR1 KGHDR, CDR2 SFDVKD. This CDR3 is CATSDSARPYNEQFF. As DNA, the CDR3 is TGTGCCACCAGTGATTCGGCGAGGCCGTACAATGAGCAGTTCTTC.